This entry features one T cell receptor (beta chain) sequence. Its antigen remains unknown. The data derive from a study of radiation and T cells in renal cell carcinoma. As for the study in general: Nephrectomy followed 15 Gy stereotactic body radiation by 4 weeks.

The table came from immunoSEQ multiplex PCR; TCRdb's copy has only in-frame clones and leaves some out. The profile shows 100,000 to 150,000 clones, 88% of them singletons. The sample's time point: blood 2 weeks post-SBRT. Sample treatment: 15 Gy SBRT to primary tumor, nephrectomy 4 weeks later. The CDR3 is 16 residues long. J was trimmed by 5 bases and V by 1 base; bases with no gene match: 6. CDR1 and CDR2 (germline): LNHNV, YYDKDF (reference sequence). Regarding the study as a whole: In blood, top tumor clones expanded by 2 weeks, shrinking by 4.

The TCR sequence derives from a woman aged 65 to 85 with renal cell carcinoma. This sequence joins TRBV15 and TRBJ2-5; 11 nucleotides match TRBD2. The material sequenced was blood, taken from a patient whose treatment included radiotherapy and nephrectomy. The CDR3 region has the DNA TGTGCCACCAGCAGAGGTCATAGCGGGGGGGACGAGACCCAGTACTTC. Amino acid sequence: CATSRGHSGGDETQYF. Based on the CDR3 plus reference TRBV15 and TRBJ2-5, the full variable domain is DAMVIQNPRYQVTQFGKPVTLSCSQTLNHNVMYWYQQKSSQAPKLLFHYYDKDFNNEADTPDNFQSRRPNTSFCFLDIRSPGLGDTAMYLCATSRGHSGGDETQYFGPGTRLLVL.